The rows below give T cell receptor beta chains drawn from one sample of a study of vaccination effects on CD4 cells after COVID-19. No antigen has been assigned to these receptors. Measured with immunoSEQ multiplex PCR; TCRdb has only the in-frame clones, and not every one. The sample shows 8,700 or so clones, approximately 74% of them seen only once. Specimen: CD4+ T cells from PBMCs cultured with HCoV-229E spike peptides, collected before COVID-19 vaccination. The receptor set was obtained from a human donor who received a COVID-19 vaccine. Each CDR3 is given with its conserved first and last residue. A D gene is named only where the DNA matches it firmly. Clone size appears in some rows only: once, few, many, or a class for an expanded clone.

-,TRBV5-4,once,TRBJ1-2,TGTGCCAGCCGCCAAGGAGGGCCGAATAGTTATGGCTACACCTTC,CASRQGGPNSYGYTF
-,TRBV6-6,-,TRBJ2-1,TGTGCCAGCAAGAGGGGGGCTAACAATGAGCAGTTCTTC,CASKRGANNEQFF
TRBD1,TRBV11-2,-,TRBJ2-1,TGTGCCAGCAGCACGAGAGGACAGGTCGGCGACAATGAGCAGTTCTTC,CASSTRGQVGDNEQFF
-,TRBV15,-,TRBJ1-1,TGTGCCACCAGCAGAGACGGGGGTAAAGCTTTCTTT,CATSRDGGKAFF
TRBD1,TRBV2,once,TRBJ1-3,TGTGCCAGCAGTATGGACAGGGGTAAAAACACCATATATTTT,CASSMDRGKNTIYF
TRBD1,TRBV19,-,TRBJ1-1,TGTGCCAGTACCTCCCTTGATACAGGGGGAGGGACTGAAGCTTTCTTT,CASTSLDTGGGTEAFF
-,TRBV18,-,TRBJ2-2,TGTGCCAGCTCACCACCCGGGACTCAGGGGAGGACCGGGGAGCTGTTTTTT,CASSPPGTQGRTGELFF
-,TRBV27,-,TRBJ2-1,TGTGCCAGCAGTTTTGGGCGGTACAATGAGCAGTTCTTC,CASSFGRYNEQFF
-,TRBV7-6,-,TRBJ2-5,TGTGCCAGCAGCTTAAAGGGGCACTTCCAGACCCAGTACTTC,CASSLKGHFQTQYF
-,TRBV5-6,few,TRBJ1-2,TGTGCCAGCAGCTTGCAGGCGGGGGTCTATGGCTACACCTTC,CASSLQAGVYGYTF
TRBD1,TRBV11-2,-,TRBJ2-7,TGTGCCAGCAGCAAGGACAGGTTATCCTACGAGCAGTACTTC,CASSKDRLSYEQYF
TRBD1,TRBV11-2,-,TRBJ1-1,TGTGCCAGCAGCCAAAGACAGGGGCGATACACTGAAGCTTTCTTT,CASSQRQGRYTEAFF
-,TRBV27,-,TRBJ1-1,TGTGCCAGCAGTTCAGTGGGGCCGAACACTGAAGCTTTCTTT,CASSSVGPNTEAFF
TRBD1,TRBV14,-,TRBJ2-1,TGTGCCAGCAGCCCCGACAGGGGGCTGGTCAATGAGCAGTTCTTC,CASSPDRGLVNEQFF
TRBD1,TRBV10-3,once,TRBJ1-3,TGTGCCATCAGTGAGTCGGGACAGCGGTTGATCTCTGGAAACACCATATATTTT,CAISESGQRLISGNTIYF
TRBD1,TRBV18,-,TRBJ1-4,TGTGCCAGCTCACGACGGACAGGGGGTAACAATGAAAAACTGTTTTTT,CASSRRTGGNNEKLFF
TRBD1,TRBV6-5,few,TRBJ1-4,TGTGCCAGCAGTTCCCACGGGACAGGTGACGAAAAACTGTTTTTT,CASSSHGTGDEKLFF
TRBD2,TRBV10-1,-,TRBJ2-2,TGCGCCAGCAGTGAGTCCGGATTACGGGAGGGCCGAACAGTGACCGGGGAGCTGTTTTTT,CASSESGLREGRTVTGELFF
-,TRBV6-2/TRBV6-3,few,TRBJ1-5,TGTGCCAGCAGTTACTCGATTCCTCAAACAACGCAGAGCAATCAGCCCCAGCATTTT,CASSYSIPQTTQSNQPQHF
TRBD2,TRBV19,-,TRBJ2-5,TGTGCCAGTAGTATAGGCCTGACTAGCGGGAGTGGTGAGACCCAGTACTTC,CASSIGLTSGSGETQYF
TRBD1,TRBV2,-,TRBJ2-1,TGTGCCAGTCAGACCGGGACAGGTATTCCCAATGAGCAGTTCTTC,CASQTGTGIPNEQFF
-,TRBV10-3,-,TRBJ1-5,TGTGCCATCAGTGAGTTCGGGGTCACTACCTCTAGTCCCAATCAGCCCCAGCATTTT,CAISEFGVTTSSPNQPQHF
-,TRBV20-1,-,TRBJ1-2,TGCAGTGCTAGTGAGGGCTATGGCTACACCTTC,CSASEGYGYTF
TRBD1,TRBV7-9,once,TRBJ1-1,TGTGCCAGCAGCCCTAGTGGGACAGGGCTGTCGAATGGATTT,CASSPSGTGLSNGF
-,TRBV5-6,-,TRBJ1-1,TGTGCCAGCAGCTTGACCCAGACAGGACCTGAAGCTTTCTTT,CASSLTQTGPEAFF
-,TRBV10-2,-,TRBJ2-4,TGCGCCAGCAGTGCTGGGTTTGTTAACATTCAGTACTTC,CASSAGFVNIQYF
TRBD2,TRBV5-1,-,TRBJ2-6,TGCGCCAGCAGCGGGGGACTAGCGGGAGTGTCTGGGGCCAACGTCCTGACTTTC,CASSGGLAGVSGANVLTF
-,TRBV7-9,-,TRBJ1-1,TGTGCCAGCAGCTTCTCAGGGGACACTGAAGCTTTCTTT,CASSFSGDTEAFF
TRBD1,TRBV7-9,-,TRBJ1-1,TGTGCCAGCAGCTTAGGAGGGGACAGCATGAATGTAGCTTTCTTT,CASSLGGDSMNVAFF
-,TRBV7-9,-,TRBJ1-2,TGTGCCAGCAGCTTAGGGGCAGGCTATGGCTACACCTTC,CASSLGAGYGYTF
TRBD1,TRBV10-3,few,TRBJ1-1,TGTGCCATCAGCAGGGGGCCGAACACTGAAGCTTTCTTT,CAISRGPNTEAFF
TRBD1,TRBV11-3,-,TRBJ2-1,TGTGCCAGCAGCTTAGAAGTGACAGGGAGCGGCGATGAGCAGTTCTTC,CASSLEVTGSGDEQFF
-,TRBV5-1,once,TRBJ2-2,TGCGCCAGCAGCCCCGAGCTTAGCGACCGGGAGCTGTTTTTT,CASSPELSDRELFF
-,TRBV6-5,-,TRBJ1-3,TGTGCCAGCACCACTGGGGGGGCAGACACCATATATTTT,CASTTGGADTIYF
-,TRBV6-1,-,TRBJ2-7,TGTGCCAGCAGTGAATTGGGCAGTTCCTCCTACGAGCAGTACTTC,CASSELGSSSYEQYF
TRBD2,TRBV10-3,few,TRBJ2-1,TGTGCCAGTTCCCACGAGCAAGCGGGAACTAAAAATGAGCAGTTCTTC,CASSHEQAGTKNEQFF
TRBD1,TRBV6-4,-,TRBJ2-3,TGTGCCAGCAGTGACTCACAGGGGGCAGATACGCAGTATTTT,CASSDSQGADTQYF
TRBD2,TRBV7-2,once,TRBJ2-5,TGTGCCAGCAGCCGGCCGGGGGGAGGCGAGACCCAGTACTTC,CASSRPGGGETQYF
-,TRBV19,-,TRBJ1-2,TGTGCCAGTAGTATCTCGGGGACTAACTATGGCTACACCTTC,CASSISGTNYGYTF
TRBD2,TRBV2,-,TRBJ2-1,TGTGCCAGCAGTTCAGCGGGGGAGGCCTACAATGAGCAGTTCTTC,CASSSAGEAYNEQFF
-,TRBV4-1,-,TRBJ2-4,TGCGCCAGCAGCCAAGACAACCAGGGGAATCAGAAAAACATTCAGTACTTC,CASSQDNQGNQKNIQYF